This TCR beta chain appears in the sequencing data of a study of a mutant IDH1 vaccine in newly diagnosed glioma. Study as a whole: During weeks 1, 3, 5, 7, 11, 15, 19 and 23, patients received eight vaccinations. Mean patient age was approximately 39 years; 62.5% were male and around 38% female. Most patients had radiochemotherapy with temozolomide before enrollment; others had one alone.

Produced via immunoSEQ multiplex PCR; TCRdb's table is partial and in-frame only. The table lists around 65,000 clones, roughly 80% of them singletons, with over 4.5% in the top ten. Time point noted: week 11, during vaccination. The study gave 300 ug of mutant IDH1 20-mer peptide per vaccine dose, with topical imiquimod. Notes on this clone: Its antigen is unknown.

The CDR3 totals 14 residues. Germline-derived CDR1 and CDR2 are SGHVS and FQNEAQ. V dropped 1 base and J dropped 4 bases, with 7 bases sitting between them. General observations from the study: Pseudoprogression apparently tracked independently of changes in top peripheral T cell clonotypes.

This receptor was obtained from a man in his forties or fifties with glioma. The chain employs TRBV7-8 and TRBJ1-4; D unclear. The material was PBMCs, obtained from a glioma patient whose treatment included an IDH1 peptide vaccine. CDR3 bases: TGTGCCAGCAGCTTAGGCCTATTTAATGAAAAACTGTTTTTT. Its protein product is CASSLGLFNEKLFF.